This entry concerns a single T cell receptor (beta chain). It has no known antigen specificity. Base quality data are lacking; no much larger clone is found one base away. This entry is derived from a study of T cell responses to AZD1222 COVID-19 vaccine listed by TCRdb under 2021. The study in broad terms: Because spike-specific TCR depth and breadth did not differ between the two schedules, AZD1222 recipients who got a second dose at roughly 4 weeks were pooled with those who got a second dose at roughly 12 weeks. A total of under 250 trial participants underwent TCR sequencing, of whom 200 to 220 had received two doses of AZD1222 and about 25 had received two doses of the MenACWY control vaccine. Trial participants were enrolled into age subgroups of 18-55, 56-69 and 70-plus years, which contained about 150, 27 and 61 TCR-sequenced participants, respectively. The full study reports these points: Reportedly, close to half of the unique spike-specific TCRs recognized epitopes lying outside the regions that are mutated in the B.1.351 and B.1.1.7 variants. CD4 TCRs associated with the vaccine covered the entire spike protein, and the dominant responses were in regions 160-218 and 743-854. In the small 56-69-year group, the increase in depth fell short of significance, most likely because of low power. Because no day 14 peak-response samples were available, the repertoires could be characterized only after the peak T cell response. Conclusions about previously exposed vaccinees were limited because only six AZD1222 recipients were SARS-CoV-2 seropositive at baseline. Most participants were white British and females outnumbered males, and the authors suggested that clonal diversity may have been underestimated. After two AZD1222 doses, both the breadth and the depth of spike-specific TCRs were significantly higher than at day 0 and than in MenACWY recipients.

The CDR3 regions of human TCRbeta chains were subjected to immunosequencing. In the original analysis: Repertoire TCRs were matched against a reference library of SARS-CoV-2-specific TCRs generated with the MIRA antigen-specificity platform. Breadth meant the fraction of unique TCRs that were SARS-CoV-2-associated, whereas depth meant the fraction of total T cells that were SARS-CoV-2-associated. Using the MIRA data, every spike-specific TCR was mapped to the spike region that the TCR reacted to and assigned to either a CD4 or a CD8 class. Log10-transformed breadth and depth values were compared by one-way ANOVA with Sidak's multiple comparisons tests. Sourced from immuneACCESS, this table was stored by TCRdb with only in-frame sequences that have V and J called. A share of the clones is absent; for the studies checked, an unresolved V gene accounts for under half, and the remainder has no known explanation. V, J and clone size are those of that table, while D and trimming were read from the DNA. The sample table shows approximately 180,000 clones, and about nine tenths are seen once. About 2.5% of the sample belongs to the ten largest clones.

CDR1 and CDR2, per the germline V gene, are SNHLY and FYNNEI. Taken from cysteine to phenylalanine, the CDR3 has 15 residues. The sequence is cut down to CDR3 DNA, 45 bases in frame from base 1. A distance of 10 bases separates the germline ends of V and J, which lose 1 base and 2 bases respectively. Explained via the paper, the time point label denotes: baseline before first vaccination. Samples from vaccinated people were obtained from the UK trials COV001 and COV002, which included a single-blind randomized controlled phase 2/3 trial of AZD1222 (ChAdOx1 nCoV-19) in healthy adults. For TCRbeta chain sequencing, PBMC samples were collected from trial participants at day 0 and at day 28 after the second dose.

The chain couples TRBV2 to TRBJ2-3, with the D gene tentatively TRBD1 or TRBD2, based on 5 matching bases in each. This TCR was recovered from an adult in good health. The specimen comprised peripheral blood, sampled on day 0 of AZD1222 vaccination. Here the CDR3 is given as CASSEVGAYTDTQYF. Read as DNA, the sequence is TGTGCCAGCAGTGAAGTCGGGGCCTACACAGATACGCAGTATTTT.